The clone carrying this T cell receptor (beta chain) has more than one count but fewer than ten. This entry comes from a study of T cell repertoires in cytomegalovirus infection. Each CDR3 protein gets one entry after TCRdb re-called the reads with MiXCR. Of around 330,000 distinct CDR3 sequences listed, roughly 15% are singletons. The ends were cut back, 3 bases at V and 1 base at J, with 9 bases in the middle. Per germline, CDR1 DFQATT and CDR2 SNEGSKA (reference sequence). This CDR3 is 13 amino acids long. The TCR was taken from a human donor in good health (CMV status not recorded). Some clones in this sample may be carry-over from other donors' samples. The chain joins TRBV20-1 to TRBJ1-1; TRBD1 is a possible D gene (6 bases). Sequencing was carried out using PBMCs. In nucleotides, the CDR3 is TGCAGTGCTAGCGGACAGCCGAACACTGAAGCTTTCTTT. Its protein product is CSASGQPNTEAFF.